This TCR beta chain was profiled in a study of T cells in Graves' hyperthyroidism and ophthalmopathy. With 3 bases clipped from V and 4 bases from J, the junction kept 8 bases outside the gene matches. This CDR3 spans 18 amino acids. This clonotype was seen only a few times. Researchers took RNA transcripts and amplified the TCR beta CDR3 regions from them. HTBI primers drove first-round RT-PCR of the TCR CDR3. TCRdb called the multiplex PCR reads again in MiXCR, with one record for every CDR3 protein. The sample includes 550,000 to 650,000 distinct CDR3 sequences, approximately 15% of them seen just once.

The sequenced material came from blood. The V call is TRBV12-3 or TRBV12-4, the J call TRBJ2-1; 14 bases line up with TRBD2. The clonotype was recovered from a woman aged 25-40 years with Graves' hyperthyroidism that later progressed to Graves' ophthalmopathy. The CDR3 DNA follows: TGTGCCAGCAGTTTTGAGACTAGCGGGAGGGCCGCATACAATGAGCAGTTCTTC. It encodes CASSFETSGRAAYNEQFF.